This note documents a single T cell receptor (beta chain) sequence. The antigen is unknown. In the same sample, other DNA sequences code for this CDR3. CD8 cells classed as naive were CD45RO-negative and positively selected for CCR7, excluding terminally differentiated effector memory CD45RA+ cells. Trimming stripped 5 bases from V and 0 bases from J, with 5 bases between. Germline CDR1 and CDR2: SEHNR and FQNEAQ (reference sequence). The CDR3 extends over 13 amino acids. The data were taken from a study of shared clonotypes between healthy human individuals. Clones were sequenced by immunoSEQ multiplex PCR, and TCRdb holds only the in-frame ones, with some missing. The repertoire includes millions of clones, 93% of them detected once, and 1.5% to 2% sits in the top ten. Study-level findings and limits: Lower generation probabilities were found for non-shared clonotypes than for those shared by all four donors. It was observed that 4% to 6% of naive CD4 clonotypes were shared across a few donors.

Sequenced input: naive CD8+ T cells from PBMCs. This receptor was identified in a man aged 18 to 30 in good health. Some clones in this sample may be carry-over from other donors' samples. The gene calls are TRBV7-9 and TRBJ2-1; the D is unclear. The CDR3 bases are TGTGCCAGCAGCCCCCGCTCCTACAATGAGCAGTTCTTC. Translation gives CASSPRSYNEQFF.